This paragraph covers one T cell receptor beta chain sequence. A much larger clone sits a single nucleotide away, making a read error possible. This CDR3 is missing its conserved last phenylalanine or tryptophan, likely due to a read error. The data derive from a study of tumor-infiltrating lymphocytes in primary liver carcinoma. Across the study: Sample yields, roughly 3.65 to 7.13 million productive TCRbeta reads, were similar across the tissue types.

CDR1 is SGHAT, CDR2 FQNNGV, per germline. J was trimmed by 2 bases and V by 4 bases; bases with no gene match: 3. CDR3 length equals 14 residues. Using a constant-region primer together with ProtoScript II reverse transcriptase, TCR beta cDNA was made from 500 to 650 ng of total RNA. Libraries covering TCR beta were generated through three nested multiplex PCR rounds (using a slightly modified ARM-PCR). Both of the initial two PCR rounds ran for approximately 11 cycles and employed TRBV1-TRBV30 forward primers alongside a C-beta reverse primer. TCRdb redid the calling of the multiplex PCR reads with MiXCR, one entry per CDR3 protein. The table includes 150,000 to 200,000 distinct CDR3 sequences, roughly three fifths detected once. The blood RNA (from unsorted whole blood) was obtained, and germline DNA was also extracted. The patients lived with chronic HBV infection and had not yet received any treatment.

The receptor was isolated from a man aged 35 to 55 with primary liver carcinoma and hepatitis B virus infection. Sequencing was carried out using peripheral blood. The V gene is TRBV11-2, the J gene TRBJ1-1, with TRBD1 matching over 8 bases. The CDR3 coding sequence is TGTGCCAGCAGCTCCAGGGGGCGAAACACTGAAGCTTTCTCT. This encodes CASSSRGRNTEAFS.